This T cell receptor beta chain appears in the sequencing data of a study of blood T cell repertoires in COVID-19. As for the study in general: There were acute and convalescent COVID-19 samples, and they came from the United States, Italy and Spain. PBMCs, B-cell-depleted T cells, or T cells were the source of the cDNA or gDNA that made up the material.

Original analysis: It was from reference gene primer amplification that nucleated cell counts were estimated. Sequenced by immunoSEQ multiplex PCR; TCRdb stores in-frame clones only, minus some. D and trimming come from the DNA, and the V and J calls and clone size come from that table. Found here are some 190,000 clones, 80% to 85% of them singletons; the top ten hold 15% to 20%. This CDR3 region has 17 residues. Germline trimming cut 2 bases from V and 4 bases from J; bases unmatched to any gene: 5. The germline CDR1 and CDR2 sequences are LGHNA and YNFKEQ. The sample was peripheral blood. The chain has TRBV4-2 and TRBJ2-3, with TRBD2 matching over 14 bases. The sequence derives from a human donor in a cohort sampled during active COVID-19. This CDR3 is CASSQQTSGGVADTQYF. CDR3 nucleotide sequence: TGTGCCAGCAGCCAACAGACTAGCGGGGGGGTTGCAGATACGCAGTATTTT.